This T cell receptor beta chain was found in a study of Graves' ophthalmopathy and Graves' hyperthyroidism. General study points: For separating ophthalmopathy from stable hyperthyroidism, a 13-signature model gave about 90% sensitivity and about 80% specificity.

Germline trimming cut 5 bases from V and 4 bases from J; bases unmatched to any gene: 9. CDR1 is SGHVS, CDR2 FQNEAQ, per germline. The CDR3 runs 15 residues. TCR beta CDR3 amplification used RNA transcripts. An initial RT-PCR round employing HTBI primers preceded a second-round multiplex PCR. MiXCR, applied by TCRdb to the multiplex PCR reads, yields one record per CDR3 protein. The table records some 1.1 million distinct CDR3 sequences, 35% to 40% of them present only once. This clonotype occurred a few times. The target antigen is unknown. This sequence was found in an adult man with Graves' hyperthyroidism. The source material was peripheral blood or thyroid tissue (not recorded which). This chain uses TRBV7-8 with TRBJ2-7; 9 nucleotides agree with TRBD1. The CDR3 is CASSVSGTGLYEQYF. CDR3 in DNA: TGTGCCAGCAGCGTGTCCGGGACAGGGTTGTACGAGCAGTACTTC.